A selection of T cell receptor beta chains follows, all from one sample in a study of blood T cells in healthy people across ages. One entry per CDR3 protein results from TCRdb running MiXCR on the 5' RACE reads. The sample comprises about 810,000 distinct CDR3 sequences, 35% to 40% of which are singletons, and 10% to 15% rests with the top ten. Sample: blood. These receptors were taken from a man between 18 and 29 years old in good health. The CDR3 runs from the conserved cysteine through the conserved F or W. A D gene is named only where the DNA matches it firmly. Not all rows give a size; the values are once, few, many and, for expanded clones, a class.

CDR3aa	CDR3nt	d_gene	j_gene	abundance	v_gene
CSVGDSPFYGCTF	.	.	TRBJ1-2	.	TRBV29-1
CSASPPGQAYGYTF	TGCAGTGCTAGCCCTCCGGGACAAGCTTATGGCTACACCTTC	.	TRBJ1-2	.	TRBV20-1
CASSLEGSGSYEQYF	TGTGCCAGCAGCTTAGAAGGGTCGGGATCCTACGAGCAGTACTTC	.	TRBJ2-7	many	TRBV11-2
CASSSGSGDRRSLLYGYTF	TGTGCCAGTAGTAGCGGGTCCGGGGACAGACGCTCGCTCTTATATGGCTACACCTTC	TRBD1	TRBJ1-2	few	TRBV19
CSVEAGVDQPQHF	TGCAGCGTTGAAGCAGGGGTGGATCAGCCCCAGCATTTT	.	TRBJ1-5	.	TRBV29-1
CASSVARQGGGEQFF	TGTGCCAGCAGCGTAGCTCGACAGGGAGGGGGGGAGCAGTTCTTC	.	TRBJ2-1	many	TRBV9
CASTRGWDRYNEQFF	TGTGCCAGCACCCGGGGGTGGGACCGCTACAATGAGCAGTTCTTC	.	TRBJ2-1	.	TRBV6-2/TRBV6-3
CAPRQFSYEQYF	TGTGCCCCCAGACAGTTCTCCTACGAGCAGTACTTC	.	TRBJ2-7	.	TRBV6-8
CSARAFGGSSYNEQFF	TGCAGTGCTAGAGCGTTTGGGGGAAGCTCCTACAATGAGCAGTTCTTC	.	TRBJ2-1	many	TRBV20-1
CASSAGTGGYTDTQYF	TGTGCCAGCAGCGCCGGGACAGGGGGTTACACAGATACGCAGTATTTT	TRBD1	TRBJ2-3	.	TRBV9
CASSPDGYEQYF	TGTGCCAGCTCGCCGGACGGTTACGAGCAGTACTTC	.	TRBJ2-7	.	TRBV18
CSAAGQVNTEAFF	TGCAGTGCTGCTGGACAGGTGAACACTGAAGCTTTCTTT	TRBD1	TRBJ1-1	many	TRBV20-1
CAGSLPTEVGRGNF	.	.	TRBJ2-7	.	TRBV7-2
CTSSPTALGEQYF	TGTACCAGCTCACCGACCGCGCTTGGCGAGCAGTACTTC	.	TRBJ2-7	.	TRBV18
CASSQEQVTFEDYGYTF	TGTGCCAGCAGCCAAGAGCAAGTGACATTTGAGGACTATGGCTACACCTTC	.	TRBJ1-2	few	TRBV3-1
CAISEDTPTNEKLFF	TGTGCCATCAGTGAAGACACTCCAACTAATGAAAAACTGTTTTTT	.	TRBJ1-4	few	TRBV10-3
CASSHPGPEEKLFF	TGTGCCAGCAGCCACCCGGGACCTGAGGAAAAACTGTTTTTT	.	TRBJ1-4	.	TRBV3-1
CASRQGAGSYNEQFF	TGTGCCAGCAGGCAGGGGGCTGGGTCCTACAATGAGCAGTTCTTC	TRBD1	TRBJ2-1	.	TRBV27
CASSPTAGLGYTF	TGTGCCAGCAGTCCCACTGCAGGGCTGGGCTACACCTTC	.	TRBJ1-2	.	TRBV12-3/TRBV12-4
CASSQGGPHEQYF	TGCGCCAGCAGCCAAGGGGGACCCCACGAGCAGTACTTC	.	TRBJ2-7	.	TRBV4-1
CASSQEFLQSGEAFF	TGCGCCAGCAGCCAAGAATTCTTACAGTCCGGAGAAGCTTTCTTT	.	TRBJ1-1	few	TRBV4-3
CATTPRGGLDTQYF	TGTGCCACAACCCCTCGCGGGGGGTTGGATACGCAGTATTTT	TRBD2	TRBJ2-3	.	TRBV15
CASSFTLNRNTGELFF	TGTGCCAGCAGCTTTACTCTGAATCGGAACACCGGGGAGCTGTTTTTT	.	TRBJ2-2	.	TRBV7-9
CSARDYGGETETQYF	TGCAGTGCTAGAGATTACGGCGGGGAAACAGAGACCCAGTACTTC	.	TRBJ2-5	.	TRBV20-1
CASSATIAATNTGELFF	TGTGCCAGCAGCGCGACTATAGCGGCAACGAACACCGGGGAGCTGTTTTTT	.	TRBJ2-2	.	TRBV5-6
CASSLAGGAEAFF	TGTGCCAGCAGTTTAGCGGGGGGCGCTGAAGCTTTCTTT	.	TRBJ1-1	.	TRBV12-3/TRBV12-4
CASSRDGQETQFF	TGTGCCAGCAGCCGGGACGGACAAGAGACCCAGTTCTTC	.	TRBJ2-1	.	TRBV11-2
CATSRTVWSTDTQYF	TGTGCCACCAGCAGGACAGTTTGGTCCACAGATACGCAGTATTTT	.	TRBJ2-3	once	TRBV15
CSAYNEQFF	TGCAGTGCATACAATGAGCAGTTCTTC	.	TRBJ2-1	many	TRBV20-1
CASRGALGTGELFF	TGTGCCAGCAGAGGCGCGTTAGGCACCGGGGAGCTGTTTTTT	.	TRBJ2-2	.	TRBV2
CASSLVTANTEAFF	TGTGCCAGCAGCTTGGTGACAGCGAACACTGAAGCTTTCTTT	.	TRBJ1-1	few	TRBV7-2
CSVEGSSRETQYF	TGCAGCGTTGAGGGGTCCTCGCGAGAGACCCAGTACTTC	.	TRBJ2-5	few	TRBV29-1
CSAGAGYSGNTIYF	TGCAGTGCTGGAGCAGGGTACTCTGGAAACACCATATATTTT	.	TRBJ1-3	.	TRBV20-1
CASSVKDQVWETQYF	TGTGCCAGCAGCGTAAAGGATCAGGTCTGGGAGACCCAGTACTTC	.	TRBJ2-5	few	TRBV9
CSAKGRGALLSGANVLTF	TGCAGTGCCAAAGGGAGGGGGGCGCTGCTTTCTGGGGCCAACGTCCTGACTTTC	.	TRBJ2-6	.	TRBV20-1
CSALDRDRGNNEQFF	TGCAGTGCCCTCGACCGGGACAGGGGTAACAATGAGCAGTTCTTC	TRBD1	TRBJ2-1	many	TRBV20-1
CASSLQGANEKLFF	TGCGCCAGCAGCTTACAGGGGGCGAATGAAAAACTGTTTTTT	TRBD1	TRBJ1-4	few	TRBV5-1
CSARPRAGGSYNEQYF	TGCAGTGCTAGACCTCGGGCGGGGGGGAGCTACAATGAGCAGTACTTC	TRBD2	TRBJ2-7	few	TRBV20-1
CASSNKGQGDNQPQHF	TGTGCCAGCAGCAATAAAGGGCAGGGAGACAATCAGCCCCAGCATTTT	.	TRBJ1-5	few	TRBV6-2/TRBV6-3
CSARSNDRAKYF	TGCAGTGCTAGAAGTAACGACCGGGCTAAGTACTTC	.	TRBJ2-5	few	TRBV20-1
CASSDPGQGYGYTF	TGTGCCAGCAGTGATCCGGGACAGGGGTATGGCTACACCTTC	TRBD1	TRBJ1-2	many	TRBV25-1
CASTKGSLGNTIYF	TGTGCCAGCACCAAAGGAAGTCTGGGTAACACCATATATTTT	.	TRBJ1-3	.	TRBV25-1
CSALGRMNTEAFF	TGCAGTGCGTTAGGACGGATGAACACTGAAGCTTTCTTT	.	TRBJ1-1	.	TRBV20-1
CASSQANSGTDTQYF	TGTGCCAGCAGCCAGGCCAATAGTGGCACAGATACGCAGTATTTT	.	TRBJ2-3	few	TRBV14
CSAQNQGDGNEKLFF	TGCAGTGCCCAAAACCAGGGGGATGGAAATGAAAAACTGTTTTTT	TRBD1	TRBJ1-4	.	TRBV20-1
CSSPAGGPGNEQFF	TGCAGTTCCCCGGCGGGGGGGCCGGGGAATGAGCAGTTCTTC	TRBD2	TRBJ2-1	many	TRBV20-1
CASRVGDRGDEKLFF	TGTGCCAGCAGAGTGGGCGACAGGGGAGATGAAAAACTGTTTTTT	TRBD1	TRBJ1-4	few	TRBV12-3/TRBV12-4
CASSFQGGGSYEQYF	TGTGCCAGCAGCTTCCAGGGCGGGGGCTCCTACGAGCAGTACTTC	TRBD2	TRBJ2-7	many	TRBV7-9
CSARDWDSPTNEKLFF	TGCAGTGCTAGAGATTGGGACAGCCCAACTAATGAAAAACTGTTTTTT	TRBD1	TRBJ1-4	.	TRBV20-1
CSVVPGATDTQYF	TGCAGCGTTGTTCCCGGGGCCACAGATACGCAGTATTTT	.	TRBJ2-3	many	TRBV29-1
CASSLAPGDEQYF	TGTGCCAGCAGCTTAGCGCCGGGAGATGAGCAGTACTTC	.	TRBJ2-5	few	TRBV7-9
CSANAPSNQPQHF	TGCAGTGCAAACGCACCTAGCAATCAGCCCCAGCATTTT	.	TRBJ1-5	few	TRBV20-1
CASSHWRRSPSTDTQYF	TGCGCCAGCAGCCACTGGAGGAGAAGTCCTAGCACAGATACGCAGTATTTT	.	TRBJ2-3	few	TRBV5-1
CASSTRPGGENIQYF	TGTGCCAGCAGTACCCGACCGGGGGGGGAAAACATTCAGTACTTC	TRBD2	TRBJ2-4	.	TRBV6-2/TRBV6-3
CASSLGAAGYTF	TGTGCCAGCAGCTTGGGGGCGGCAGGCTACACCTTC	.	TRBJ1-2	.	TRBV7-2